This is a list of T cell receptor beta chains from one sample in a study of T cell clusters in autoimmune cytopenias. One entry per CDR3 protein, without DNA, is what TCRdb gives after re-calling the multiplex PCR reads. Seen in this sample are about 5,000 distinct CDR3 sequences; the ten most common clones hold 55%. The sample also formed part of further work on T cell repertoires in aging, cancer and after chemotherapy.

Sample: peripheral blood. The receptors shown here come from a human donor with chronic lymphocytic leukemia. The donor label of this sample is uncertain. CDR3s include the opening cysteine and the closing phenylalanine or tryptophan. For some rows the clone size is stated as once, few or many, or as a class when expanded; others skip it.

cdr3_aa	j_call	clone_size	v_call
CASSPREGARIYEQYF	TRBJ2-7	medium-sized	TRBV18
CASSPGTSPQAFF	TRBJ1-1	-	TRBV5-1
CASSLGDRYGYTF	TRBJ1-2	-	TRBV5-6
CASSLAGIGDAKNIQYF	TRBJ2-4	medium-sized	TRBV5-4
CASSFGQGGYGYTF	TRBJ1-2	-	TRBV6-2/TRBV6-3
CASSVQGWPGANVLTF	TRBJ2-6	-	TRBV6-1
CASSFSDRADQPQHF	TRBJ1-5	-	TRBV12-3/TRBV12-4
CSARAPGQQAKNIQYF	TRBJ2-4	-	TRBV20-1
CSASLIANTGELFF	TRBJ2-2	-	TRBV20-1
CASSLATSGVETQYF	TRBJ2-5	-	TRBV13
CAIRSGLAGGQRNEQFF	TRBJ2-1	medium-sized	TRBV10-3
CASTRFPRRGDGYTF	TRBJ1-2	-	TRBV6-5
CASRVRSALSYEQYF	TRBJ2-7	-	TRBV6-2/TRBV6-3
CSVGGQGPSSYEQYF	TRBJ2-7	medium-sized	TRBV29-1
CASRNRGQPQHF	TRBJ1-5	medium-sized	TRBV6-2/TRBV6-3
CASSLPAGGPPQETQYF	TRBJ2-5	-	TRBV5-6
CASSPAAGNPNEKLFF	TRBJ1-4	-	TRBV5-4
CASSPNGYTGELFF	TRBJ2-2	-	TRBV11-2
CASSSSGTGETQYF	TRBJ2-5	-	TRBV27
CASSKVTGQLTDTQYF	TRBJ2-3	-	TRBV11-2
CASSTTGTGDSYEQYF	TRBJ2-7	-	TRBV18
CASSKGVGYGYTF	TRBJ1-2	-	TRBV12-3/TRBV12-4
CAIGLASRLVDTQYF	TRBJ2-3	-	TRBV27
CASSLVGQSMKKLFF	TRBJ1-4	-	TRBV28
CASSQYRGAEQYF	TRBJ2-7	medium-sized	TRBV11-1
CSVVSENTEAFF	TRBJ1-1	medium-sized	TRBV29-1
CASRMDRKAFGSNEQFF	TRBJ2-1	medium-sized	TRBV6-6
CASTALGSHYEQYF	TRBJ2-7	medium-sized	TRBV6-2/TRBV6-3
CASSQTGLTGELFF	TRBJ2-2	-	TRBV11-3
CASSRTSGVSTDTQYF	TRBJ2-3	medium-sized	TRBV5-4
CASLFADTQYF	TRBJ2-3	-	TRBV5-1
CASSQVRDSVYGYTF	TRBJ1-2	-	TRBV4-3
CASSPQNRDEKLFF	TRBJ1-4	medium-sized	TRBV18
CASRPGTGVPGANVLTF	TRBJ2-6	-	TRBV27
CASSPGLNTEAFF	TRBJ1-1	-	TRBV18